This T cell receptor beta chain stems from a study of siplizumab effects on memory and regulatory T cells. The wider study: Mixed lymphocyte reactions were performed as paired cultures containing siplizumab at around 1 ug/mL or no drug.

Researchers maintained the mixed lymphocyte reaction cells in coculture at 37°C for around 6 days. Trimming pared 5 bases from V and 7 bases from J, leaving 11 bases between. The CDR3 covers 12 residues. The germline gives CDR1 SEHNR, CDR2 FQNEAQ (reference sequence). Study-level findings and limits: No functional test confirmed suppression by proliferating siplizumab-culture Tregs. Sequences below about 10^-5 frequency were poorly captured, and few alloreactive clones mapped to unstimulated subsets. Naive T cells were seen as more diverse than memory cells and as major alloresponse contributors.

On this clone: No antigen is known for it.

Sequenced by immunoSEQ multiplex PCR; TCRdb stores in-frame clones only, minus some. The sample has more than 9,500 clones, around 46% seen once. Sequences were obtained from CFSE-low (dividing) CD8+ T cells sorted from an allogeneic mixed lymphocyte reaction. The chain links TRBV7-9 to TRBJ1-1, with D maybe TRBD1 (5 bases). This receptor was obtained from a human donor in good health; the cells came from an allogeneic mixed lymphocyte reaction. Some clones in this sample may be carry-over from other donors' samples. For the CDR3, the DNA is TGTGCCAGCAGCCCCGGGACGGTTGAAGCTTTCTTT. It translates to CASSPGTVEAFF.